The 29 T cell receptor beta chains reported below all come from one sample, sequenced in a study of T cell changes during pregnancy in multiple sclerosis. Sequencing was performed with immunoSEQ multiplex PCR; in TCRdb, only in-frame clones are kept and a portion is missing. Of about 69,000 clones listed, about 92% are singletons. The sample in question was peripheral blood, obtained in the third trimester of pregnancy. These receptors all stem from a female donor in good health, enrolled as a control in a pregnancy study.

V gene TRBV30 combines with J gene TRBJ2-4, with a weak D call TRBD1 (8 bases). Deletions cut 8 bases from V and 4 bases from J, with 30 bases between. The germline gives CDR1 GTSNPN, CDR2 SVGIG (reference sequence). This CDR3 region has 18 residues. The chain's CDR3 is CAGSQDRVSVGGKNIQYF. The DNA for the CDR3 is TGTGCCGGCTCCCAGGACAGGGTTTCTGTGGGAGGGAAAAACATTCAGTACTTC.

This chain connects TRBV7-8 to TRBJ1-2, with TRBD1 as a possible D gene (6 bases). CDR1 and CDR2 from the germline V gene are SGHVS and FQNEAQ. The V end lost 1 base, the J end lost 7 bases, and 13 bases lay between the germline ends. This CDR3 spans 14 amino acids. CDR3 nucleotides: TGTGCCAGCAGCTTAGACGTCGGGGGGCTTGGCTACACCTTC. It yields the protein CASSLDVGGLGYTF.

The chain joins TRBV6-1 to TRBJ2-5; D is possibly TRBD1 (5 bases). The CDR3 is 13 amino acids. Germline CDR1 is MNHNS and CDR2 is SASEGT. With 6 bases removed from V and 5 bases from J, the gap between germline ends came to 13 bases. The CDR3 DNA follows: TGTGCCAGCAGGACCCGACAGACGGAGACCCAGTACTTC. This gives the protein CASRTRQTETQYF.

The chain links TRBV7-9 to TRBJ2-5, with 9 positions matching TRBD2. Germline V gives CDR1 SEHNR, CDR2 FQNEAQ (reference sequence). V lost 6 bases, J lost 3 bases, and 17 bases stayed unmatched. The CDR3 extends over 18 amino acids. CDR3 residues: CASSTRGGAGKAKETQYF. The CDR3 bases are TGTGCCAGCAGTACACGCGGGGGGGCTGGGAAGGCCAAAGAGACCCAGTACTTC.

The chain joins TRBV19 to TRBJ2-3; D remains unclear. V lost 5 bases to trimming and J lost 5 bases, with 11 bases between them. This CDR3 has 13 amino acids. CDR1 is LNHDA, CDR2 SQIVND, per germline (reference sequence). Here the CDR3 reads CASSSRLRDTQYF. The CDR3 DNA follows: TGTGCCAGTAGTTCGAGACTGAGAGATACGCAGTATTTT.

The V call is TRBV7-2, the J call TRBJ2-3; D is possibly TRBD2 (5 bases). The CDR3 is 15 residues long. Germline V lookup: CDR1 SGHTA, CDR2 FQGNSA. Trimming cost V 1 base and J 6 bases, with 14 bases left between them. The CDR3 coding sequence is TGTGCCAGCAGCTTAGTTGCGGGTGGCATCGATACGCAGTATTTT. It yields the protein CASSLVAGGIDTQYF. Drawing the rest from reference TRBV7-2 and TRBJ2-3, the complete variable domain is GAGVSQSPSNKVTEKGKDVELRCDPISGHTALYWYRQSLGQGLEFLIYFQGNSAPDKSGLPSDRFSAERTGGSVSTLTIQRTQQEDSAVYLCASSLVAGGIDTQYFGPGTRLTVL.

This chain links TRBV11-2 with TRBJ1-5; perhaps TRBD1 as D (5 bases). Deletions cut 0 bases from V and 7 bases from J, with 13 bases between. The CDR3 consists of 15 residues. Germline V gene sequence: CDR1 SGHAT, CDR2 FQNNGV. The CDR3 here is CASSLDGRAGQPQHF. CDR3 sequence (DNA): TGTGCCAGCAGCTTAGATGGCAGGGCAGGGCAGCCCCAGCATTTT.

This clone ranks as medium-sized (0.01 to 0.1%). The rearrangement links TRBV7-2 to TRBJ2-1; D gene ambiguous. From germline, CDR1 is SGHTA and CDR2 FQGNSA. This CDR3 is built from 18 residues. The V gene lost 7 bases and the J gene lost 7 bases, with 29 bases spanning the gap. The CDR3 DNA is TGTGCCAGCACCGCCCTCTGGTCTAGGCTGTTTGTGAGGAATGAGCAGTTCTTC. Translation gives CASTALWSRLFVRNEQFF.

The chain uses TRBV5-1 and TRBJ2-5; 7 bases line up with TRBD2. The CDR3 loop spans 15 amino acids. CDR1 SGHRS and CDR2 YFSETQ come from the germline V gene. V dropped 7 bases and J dropped 1; count of bases not matched to a gene: 10. This CDR3 is CASVVGLGIQETQYF. For the CDR3, the DNA is TGCGCCAGCGTCGTTGGACTAGGGATCCAAGAGACCCAGTACTTC.

V usage is TRBV11-2 and J usage is TRBJ2-4; D perhaps matches TRBD2 (5 bases). The germline CDR1 and CDR2 sequences are SGHAT and FQNNGV. CDR3 size: 16 residues. V was cut by 3 bases and J by 3 bases, with 15 bases left in between. CDR3 sequence (DNA): TGTGCCAGCAGCTTTCGTCCGGGAATTGACAAAAACATTCAGTACTTC. Protein product: CASSFRPGIDKNIQYF. The complete variable domain, with remaining parts taken from reference TRBV11-2 and TRBJ2-4, reads EAGVAQSPRYKIIEKRQSVAFWCNPISGHATLYWYQQILGQGPKLLIQFQNNGVVDDSQLPKDRFSAERLKGVDSTLKIQPAKLEDSAVYLCASSFRPGIDKNIQYFGAGTRLSVL.

The gene calls are TRBV5-1 and TRBJ1-2, with TRBD1 matching over 12 bases. The CDR3 runs 15 residues. Per the germline V gene, CDR1 is SGHRS and CDR2 is YFSETQ. The junction had 7 bases not matched to a gene; V was cut back by 3 bases and J by 7 bases. The CDR3 loop reads CASSYPGTGGFGYTF. The CDR3 region has the DNA TGCGCCAGCAGCTACCCCGGGACAGGGGGCTTTGGCTACACCTTC.

The chain carries TRBV27 and TRBJ2-3, with 12 positions matching TRBD2. Germline trimming cut 3 bases from V and 2 bases from J; bases unmatched to any gene: 9. CDR3 size: 18 residues. Germline V gene lookup returns CDR1 MNHEY and CDR2 SMNVEV (reference sequence). Written as DNA, the CDR3 is TGTGCCAGCAGTTTGGGGCTAGCGGGGGGGCCGACCACAGATACGCAGTATTTT. Translated, it gives CASSLGLAGGPTTDTQYF.

The rearrangement joins TRBV5-6 to TRBJ2-1, with 9 bases that match TRBD2. The CDR3 is 13 amino acids. V was clipped by 1 base and J by 14 bases; unmatched bases: 7. Germline values: CDR1 SGHDT, CDR2 YYEEEE. CDR3 amino acids: CASSLKSSGVEFF. The CDR3 nucleotides read TGTGCCAGCAGCTTGAAGTCTAGCGGGGTGGAGTTCTTC. Based on the CDR3 plus reference TRBV5-6 and TRBJ2-1, the full variable domain is DAGVTQSPTHLIKTRGQQVTLRCSPKSGHDTVSWYQQALGQGPQFIFQYYEEEERQRGNFPDRFSGHQFPNYSSELNVNALLLGDSALYLCASSLKSSGVEFFGPGTRLTVL.

The V and J genes are TRBV27 and TRBJ2-7, with D uncertain. V was cut by 0 bases and J by 0 bases, with 12 bases left in between. This CDR3 has 16 amino acids. Germline CDR1 is MNHEY and CDR2 is SMNVEV (reference sequence). This CDR3 is CASSLSHLPSSYEQYF. The CDR3 DNA follows: TGTGCCAGCAGTTTATCGCACCTACCGAGCTCCTACGAGCAGTACTTC.

The chain is built from TRBV2 and TRBJ1-5; 7 positions agree with TRBD1. Trimming took 2 bases from V and 6 from J; bases not matched to a gene: 4. Germline CDR1 and CDR2: SNHLY and FYNNEI. This CDR3 is 14 amino acids long. For the CDR3, the DNA is TGTGCCAGCAGTGAATGGCAGGGGGGTCAGCCCCAGCATTTT. Protein product: CASSEWQGGQPQHF.

The chain carries TRBV18 and TRBJ1-2, with a tentative D call TRBD1 (6 bases). Looked up from germline, CDR1 is KGHSH and CDR2 is LQKENI. Deletions cut 5 bases from V and 0 bases from J, with 10 bases between. There are 14 residues in the CDR3. CDR3 sequence: CASSKGVANYGYTF. For the CDR3, the DNA is TGTGCCAGCTCAAAGGGGGTAGCTAACTATGGCTACACCTTC.

J is TRBJ2-1 and V is TRBV25-1, with TRBD1 identical over 8 bases. The CDR3 is made up of 15 amino acids. Trimming removed 5 bases from V and 3 bases from J; junction bases left unmatched: 6. CDR1 and CDR2 from the germline V gene are MGHDK and SYGVNS. The DNA of the CDR3 is TGTGCCAGCAGTCTCCAGGGGGCCGGCTACAATGAGCAGTTCTTC. This gives the protein CASSLQGAGYNEQFF.

The chain joins TRBV27 to TRBJ2-3; TRBD2 is a possible D gene (6 bases). Trimming removed 6 bases at V and 4 bases at J, with 17 bases between. Germline V gene data show CDR1 as MNHEY and CDR2 as SMNVEV (reference sequence). This CDR3 region has 15 residues. For the CDR3, the DNA is TGTGCCAGCAGGGGGGGATCCTGGGGCCCAGATACGCAGTATTTT. It encodes CASRGGSWGPDTQYF.

This rearrangement joins TRBV25-1 to TRBJ2-1; D is possibly TRBD2 (6 bases). The CDR3 consists of 12 residues. V was pared by 5 bases and J by 9 bases, with 11 bases between. CDR1 and CDR2 from the germline V gene are MGHDK and SYGVNS. The CDR3 nucleotides are TGTGCCAGCAGTATTCCCGGGGGTGAGCAGTTCTTC. It codes for CASSIPGGEQFF.

This sequence joins TRBV19 and TRBJ2-1; a weak D match, TRBD2 (5 bases). This CDR3 is 13 amino acids long. The V and J ends lost 5 bases and 10 bases respectively, with 15 bases between them. CDR1 is LNHDA, CDR2 SQIVND, per germline (reference sequence). The CDR3 bases are TGTGCCAGTAGTGAGCTAGCTACCGAAGAGCAGTTCTTC. Translation gives CASSELATEEQFF.

V gene TRBV28 combines with J gene TRBJ2-1, with 7 bases matching TRBD1. J was trimmed by 2 bases and V by 7 bases; bases with no gene match: 5. This CDR3 has 14 amino acids. Germline V gene lookup returns CDR1 MDHEN and CDR2 SYDVKM. In DNA, the CDR3 is TGTGCCAGCACATCCACAGGGGCCTACAATGAGCAGTTCTTC. It codes for CASTSTGAYNEQFF.

V and J are TRBV27 and TRBJ2-7; D is uncertain. CDR3 length: 13 residues. V dropped 5 bases and J dropped 2 bases, with 10 bases sitting between them. Germline V gene data show CDR1 as MNHEY and CDR2 as SMNVEV (reference sequence). As DNA, the CDR3 is TGTGCCAGCAGTCCCCAGGCCCCCTACGAGCAGTACTTC. Its translation is CASSPQAPYEQYF.

The chain uses TRBV15 and TRBJ2-4; a possible D gene is TRBD2 (6 bases). V lost 5 bases and J lost 6, with 20 bases in between. Germline assignment: CDR1 LNHNV and CDR2 YYDKDF (reference sequence). CDR3 length: 16 amino acids. This chain's CDR3 is CATSFEAGSERNIQYF. In DNA form, the CDR3 reads TGTGCCACCAGCTTCGAGGCCGGGAGCGAGCGAAACATTCAGTACTTC.

The chain links TRBV11-2 to TRBJ2-1; 10 bases are a match to TRBD2. Trimming removed 4 bases from V and 6 bases from J; junction bases left unmatched: 12. This CDR3 has 17 amino acids. Germline V CDR1 and CDR2: SGHAT, FQNNGV. The CDR3 bases are TGTGCCAGCAGCTCCCGATCGGCCGGGACTAGCGTCAATGAGCAGTTCTTC. It translates to CASSSRSAGTSVNEQFF. Filled out from reference TRBV11-2 and TRBJ2-1, the complete variable domain reads EAGVAQSPRYKIIEKRQSVAFWCNPISGHATLYWYQQILGQGPKLLIQFQNNGVVDDSQLPKDRFSAERLKGVDSTLKIQPAKLEDSAVYLCASSSRSAGTSVNEQFFGPGTRLTVL.

The rearrangement links TRBV2 to TRBJ2-1, with a tentative D call TRBD2 (5 bases). Germline CDR1 SNHLY, CDR2 FYNNEI. This CDR3 region has 13 residues. The V end lost 0 bases, the J end lost 7 bases, and 7 bases lay between the germline ends. CDR3 in DNA: TGTGCCAGCAGTGAAGCCGAGGGAAATGAGCAGTTCTTC. Translation gives CASSEAEGNEQFF.

The rearrangement joins TRBV5-1 to TRBJ2-5; 7 nucleotides match TRBD2. CDR1 and CDR2 (germline): SGHRS, YFSETQ. Trimming cost V 5 bases and J 5 bases; bases outside gene matches: 9. The CDR3 consists of 14 residues. The CDR3: CASRPDTGRETQYF. In DNA, the CDR3 is TGCGCCAGCAGACCGGACACCGGGAGGGAGACCCAGTACTTC.

This chain connects TRBV18 to TRBJ1-1, with 11 positions matching TRBD1. The ends lost 4 bases at V and 1 base at J; junction bases unmatched: 2. This CDR3 has 15 residues. Looked up from germline, CDR1 is KGHSH and CDR2 is LQKENI. CDR3 DNA sequence: TGTGCCAGCTCACTCGGACAGGGGGCGAACACTGAAGCTTTCTTT. Translating gives CASSLGQGANTEAFF.

This clone appeared once. J is TRBJ2-3 and V is TRBV5-1; possibly TRBD2 for D (5 bases). Germline assignment: CDR1 SGHRS and CDR2 YFSETQ. The CDR3 is made up of 15 amino acids. V was cut by 2 bases and J by 6 bases, with 16 bases left in between. The CDR3 is CASSFAARPGDTQYF. The CDR3 bases are TGCGCCAGCAGCTTTGCTGCCCGGCCGGGGGATACGCAGTATTTT.

J is TRBJ1-5 and V is TRBV30; maybe TRBD1 (5 bases). The germline V gene encodes CDR1 GTSNPN and CDR2 SVGIG (reference sequence). The CDR3 runs 12 residues. Trimming cost V 8 bases and J 0 bases, with 8 bases left between them. The DNA for the CDR3 is TGTGCCCTACAGGATAGCAATCAGCCCCAGCATTTT. Protein sequence: CALQDSNQPQHF.